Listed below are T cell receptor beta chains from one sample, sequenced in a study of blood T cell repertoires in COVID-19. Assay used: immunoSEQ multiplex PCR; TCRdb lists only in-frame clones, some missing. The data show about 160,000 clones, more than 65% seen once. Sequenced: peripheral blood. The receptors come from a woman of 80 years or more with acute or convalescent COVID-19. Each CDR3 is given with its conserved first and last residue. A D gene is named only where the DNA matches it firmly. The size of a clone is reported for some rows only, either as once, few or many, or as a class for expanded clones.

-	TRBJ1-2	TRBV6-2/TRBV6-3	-	CASSYSPSVVRGYGYTF	TGTGCCAGCAGTTACTCCCCAAGTGTCGTCCGGGGCTATGGCTACACCTTC
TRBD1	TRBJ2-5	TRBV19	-	CASSPSDRGETQYF	TGTGCCAGTAGTCCCTCGGACAGGGGAGAGACCCAGTACTTC
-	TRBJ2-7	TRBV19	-	CASSRAAANSYEQYF	TGTGCCAGTAGTAGGGCCGCCGCAAACTCCTACGAGCAGTACTTC
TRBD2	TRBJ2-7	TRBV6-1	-	CASSEGGIISYEQYF	TGTGCCAGCAGTGAGGGAGGGATTATCTCCTACGAGCAGTACTTC
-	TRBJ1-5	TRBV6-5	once	CASSYSRPYSNQPQHF	TGTGCCAGCAGTTACTCCCGCCCCTATAGCAATCAGCCCCAGCATTTT
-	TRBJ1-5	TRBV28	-	CASTANHQPQHF	TGTGCCAGCACCGCGAACCATCAGCCCCAGCATTTT
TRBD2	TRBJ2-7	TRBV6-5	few	CASSSGLAVSSYEQYF	TGTGCCAGCAGTTCGGGACTAGCGGTTAGCTCCTACGAGCAGTACTTC
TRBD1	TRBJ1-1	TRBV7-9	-	CASSLVGAGGRVEAFF	TGTGCCAGCAGCTTAGTGGGTGCAGGGGGCCGGGTGGAAGCTTTCTTT
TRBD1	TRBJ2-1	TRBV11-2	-	CASSTIRQGVEQFF	TGTGCCAGCAGCACGATAAGACAGGGGGTTGAGCAGTTCTTC
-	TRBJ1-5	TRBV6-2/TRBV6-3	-	CASSLGYTGGSNQPQHF	TGTGCCAGCAGTTTGGGATATACCGGAGGAAGCAATCAGCCCCAGCATTTT
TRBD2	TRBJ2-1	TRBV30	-	CAWSGGGAGDNEQFF	TGTGCCTGGAGTGGCGGGGGGGCTGGCGACAATGAGCAGTTCTTC
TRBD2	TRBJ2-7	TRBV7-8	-	CASSPDAGLAGGGAYEQYF	TGTGCCAGCAGTCCCGATGCGGGACTAGCGGGAGGAGGGGCCTACGAGCAGTACTTC
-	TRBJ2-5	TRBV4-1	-	CASSQALWETQYF	TGCGCCAGCAGCCAAGCACTTTGGGAGACCCAGTACTTC
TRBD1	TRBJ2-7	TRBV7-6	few	CASSSRTGGYEQYF	TGTGCCAGCAGCTCCCGGACAGGGGGGTACGAGCAGTACTTC
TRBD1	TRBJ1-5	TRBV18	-	CASSPGGRGLNQPQHF	TGTGCCAGCTCACCAGGGGGCAGGGGGCTCAATCAGCCCCAGCATTTT
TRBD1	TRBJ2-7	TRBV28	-	CASRLDRGRTYEQYF	TGTGCCAGCAGGCTCGACAGGGGGCGAACCTACGAGCAGTACTTC
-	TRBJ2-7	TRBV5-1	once	CASSFQVPRGSYEQYF	TGCGCCAGCAGCTTCCAGGTCCCCCGGGGATCCTACGAGCAGTACTTC
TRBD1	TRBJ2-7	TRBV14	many	CASSQARDSSSYEQYF	TGTGCCAGCAGCCAAGCCCGGGACAGTTCCTCCTACGAGCAGTACTTC
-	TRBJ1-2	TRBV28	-	CASSTGFNYGYTF	TGTGCCAGCTCGACGGGATTTAACTATGGCTACACCTTC
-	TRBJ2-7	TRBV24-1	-	CATPLRDTYEQYF	TGTGCCACCCCTCTACGGGACACCTACGAGCAGTACTTC
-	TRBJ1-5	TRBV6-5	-	CASSYSGDQPQHF	TGTGCCAGCAGTTACTCAGGGGATCAGCCCCAGCATTTT
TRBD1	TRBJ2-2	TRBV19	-	CASSRGDRAHGGELFF	TGTGCCAGTAGTAGGGGAGACAGGGCCCATGGCGGGGAGCTGTTTTTT
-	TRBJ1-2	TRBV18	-	CASSPGQNYGYTF	TGTGCCAGCTCACCAGGCCAGAACTATGGCTACACCTTC
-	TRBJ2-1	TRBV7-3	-	CASSPTGLPYNEQFF	TGTGCCAGCAGCCCAACGGGACTGCCTTACAATGAGCAGTTCTTC
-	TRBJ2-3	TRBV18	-	CASSPLTSNTQYF	TGTGCCAGCTCACCTCTCACTAGTAATACGCAGTATTTT
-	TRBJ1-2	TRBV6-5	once	CASSTDRRYGYTF	TGTGCCAGCAGTACCGACAGGCGCTATGGCTACACCTTC
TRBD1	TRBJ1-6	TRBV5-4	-	CASSLGGGQGYNSPLHF	TGTGCCAGCAGCTTGGGGGGCGGACAGGGATATAATTCACCCCTCCACTTT
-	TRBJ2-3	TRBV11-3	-	CASSPTRGNTDTQYF	TGTGCCAGCAGCCCGACACGGGGGAACACAGATACGCAGTATTTT
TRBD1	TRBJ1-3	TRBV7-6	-	CASSPQTGTGNTIYF	TGTGCCAGCAGCCCCCAGACAGGGACTGGAAACACCATATATTTT
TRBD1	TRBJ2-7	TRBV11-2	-	CASSLDYRGEQYF	TGTGCCAGCAGCTTAGATTACAGGGGGGAGCAGTACTTC
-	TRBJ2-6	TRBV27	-	CASSLMSSGANVLTF	TGTGCCAGCAGTTTAATGAGCTCTGGGGCCAACGTCCTGACTTTC
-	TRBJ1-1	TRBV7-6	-	CASSLVGGPNTEAFF	TGTGCCAGCAGCTTAGTGGGGGGGCCGAACACTGAAGCTTTCTTT
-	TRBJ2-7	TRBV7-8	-	CASSLGRDYEQYF	TGTGCCAGCAGCCTCGGTCGGGATTACGAGCAGTACTTC
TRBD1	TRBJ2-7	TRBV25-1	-	CASSDPGTGIYEQYF	TGTGCCAGCAGTGACCCCGGGACAGGGATCTACGAGCAGTACTTC
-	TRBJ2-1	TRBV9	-	CASSPGDSYNEQFF	TGTGCCAGCAGCCCCGGGGATTCCTACAATGAGCAGTTCTTC
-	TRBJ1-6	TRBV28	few	CASRATGISPLHF	TGTGCCAGCAGGGCCACAGGGATTTCACCCCTCCACTTT
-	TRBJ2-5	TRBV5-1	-	CASSFWSQETQYF	TGCGCCAGCAGCTTTTGGAGTCAAGAGACCCAGTACTTC
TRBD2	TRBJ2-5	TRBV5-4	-	CASSLSSGYQETQYF	TGTGCCAGCAGCTTGTCTAGCGGATACCAAGAGACCCAGTACTTC
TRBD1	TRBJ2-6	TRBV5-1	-	CASSLDFGTGLSGANVLTF	TGCGCCAGCAGCTTGGATTTTGGGACAGGGCTTTCTGGGGCCAACGTCCTGACTTTC
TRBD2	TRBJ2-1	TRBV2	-	CASSGTSGIPEFLNEQFF	TGTGCCAGCAGCGGGACTAGCGGGATTCCGGAGTTCTTGAATGAGCAGTTCTTC
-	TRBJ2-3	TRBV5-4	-	CASSSDRRAQYF	TGTGCCAGCAGCTCAGACAGGCGGGCGCAGTATTTT
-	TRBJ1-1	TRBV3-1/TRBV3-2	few	CASSQTSTGNTEAFF	TGTGCCAGCAGCCAGACCTCGACAGGTAACACTGAAGCTTTCTTT
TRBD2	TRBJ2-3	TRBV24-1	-	CATAGTSGRMVDTQYF	TGTGCCACCGCCGGGACTAGCGGGAGGATGGTGGATACGCAGTATTTT
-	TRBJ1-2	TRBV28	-	CASIDGNYGYTF	TGTGCCAGCATTGACGGGAACTATGGCTACACCTTC
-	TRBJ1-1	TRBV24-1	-	CATTDAGNTEAFF	TGTGCCACCACCGACGCAGGGAACACTGAAGCTTTCTTT
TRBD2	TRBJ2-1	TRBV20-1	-	CSASRGVEQFF	TGCAGTGCTAGCCGGGGGGTCGAGCAGTTCTTC